Given below is one T cell receptor beta chain in context. What this receptor recognizes is not known. A junction boundary mismatches the germline segment, possibly from a read error. Genomic DNA was used as template for profiling of TCR beta VDJ combinations and CDR3 sequences. An Illumina HiSeq 2000 was used for TCR repertoire sequencing. The original methods were these. Repertoires were assessed using TRBV/TRBJ rearrangement plots, CDR3 size and DJ length profiles, and Simpson's diversity index. The most abundant DNA sequence in the deep sequencing data was taken as the immunodominant clone. CDR3 amino acid sequences were checked for sharing between subjects and were compared against published repertoires and the VDJdb database. TCRdb reprocessing: public reads trimmed at Q25 with fastp, clones called with MiXCR, in-frame beta chains kept. Each CDR3 protein gets just one entry, which takes the most common genes and DNA from the rows behind it. The V and J calls reflect TCRdb's pipeline rather than the authors' work. A total of hundreds of thousands of distinct CDR3 sequences appear in this sample, roughly 82% of them only once. The ten largest account for 40% to 55% of the sample.

The record originates from a study of CD8+CD57+ T cells in acquired aplastic anemia (dated by TCRdb to the late 2010s). Notes on the research overall: A mean of around 3.2 ug of DNA, ranging from roughly 0.19 to 30 ug, was extracted from sorted CD4+ and CD8+ cells. CD8+CD57+ expansion was defined as frequency above the mean frequency observed in healthy subjects.

Spanning cysteine to phenylalanine, the CDR3 consists of 15 amino acids. Only CDR3 DNA is held: 45 bases, read in frame from base 1. Flow cytometry had shown CD8+CD57+ cell expansion in the patients selected for sequencing. All patients had severe acquired aplastic anemia diagnosed by International Study of Aplastic Anemia and Agranulocytosis and Camitta criteria. Patients had received no therapy at the time of blood sampling. TCR repertoires of sorted CD4+ and CD8+ blood T cells from severe aplastic anemia patients and healthy subjects were deep-sequenced in the study. Patients were enrolled in the USA under clinicaltrials.gov protocols 00001620, 01623167, 00001397, 00071045, 00081523 and 00961064. Ficoll-Paque density gradient centrifugation was used to isolate peripheral blood mononuclear cells. Before DNA was extracted, CD4+ and CD8+ T cells were sorted using either FACS or magnetic beads. Points the paper makes about the study in general: Some 30 CD8+ CDR3 sequences were shared between patients and controls but appeared highly expressed in patients and within their immunodominant clones. CD8+ Simpson's diversity did not differ significantly between patients and healthy controls (P=0.060).

The receptor was isolated from a human donor with aplastic anemia. Sequencing input: sorted CD4+, CD8+, or CD8+CD57+ T cells (not recorded which) from PBMCs. The chain is assembled from TRBV12-3 or TRBV12-4 and TRBJ1-2; 11 central bases correspond to TRBD1. This receptor carries the CDR3 CASSLAGDRGSSYTF. The base sequence is TGTGCCAGCAGCTTAGCCGGGGACAGGGGGTCCTCTTACACCTTC.